A single sample gave rise to the 8 T cell receptor beta chains below, sequenced in a study of radiotherapy plus CTLA-4 blockade in lung cancer. Assay used: immunoSEQ multiplex PCR; TCRdb lists only in-frame clones, some missing. The sample has 80,000 to 100,000 clones; 88% are singletons. The sequencing here drew on peripheral blood, taken from a patient treated with radiotherapy plus ipilimumab. These receptors were collected from a human donor with non-small cell lung cancer that progressed on radiotherapy plus ipilimumab.

V and J are TRBV2 and TRBJ2-1, with 7 nucleotides matching TRBD1. V lost 6 bases, J lost 0 bases, and 14 bases stayed unmatched. The CDR3 runs 18 residues. Germline CDR1 is SNHLY and CDR2 is FYNNEI. The CDR3 loop is CASSPGTAFSSSYNEQFF. CDR3 DNA sequence: TGTGCCAGCAGCCCCGGGACAGCTTTTTCTTCCTCCTACAATGAGCAGTTCTTC.

This chain joins TRBV9 and TRBJ2-2; the D is unclear. The V end was cut by 0 bases, the J end by 4 bases, with 19 bases between. Per the germline V gene, CDR1 is SGDLS and CDR2 is YYNGEE. This CDR3 is 18 amino acids long. The CDR3, as DNA: TGTGCCAGCAGCGTAGGTGGGTCGAGGTCCCGGGTCACCGGGGAGCTGTTTTTT. This sequence encodes CASSVGGSRSRVTGELFF.

The chain uses TRBV30 and TRBJ1-5, with D uncertain. The CDR3 is 17 amino acids. V was clipped by 2 bases and J by 0 bases, with 17 bases between them. Per the germline V gene, CDR1 is GTSNPN and CDR2 is SVGIG (reference sequence). The CDR3 nucleotides are TGTGCCTGGAGTCGGACGCCCGGGTTTTTTAGCAATCAGCCCCAGCATTTT. Translation gives CAWSRTPGFFSNQPQHF.

This clone was seen only a few times. The chain has TRBV29-1 and TRBJ2-3; TRBD2 matches at 11 bases. After removal of 6 bases from V and 2 bases from J, the junction contained 7 bases not matched to a gene. The CDR3 is 15 amino acids. CDR1 and CDR2 (germline): SQVTM, ANQGSEA. This CDR3 is CSVDGLAGHTDTQYF. The CDR3 nucleotides are TGCAGCGTCGATGGACTAGCGGGCCACACAGATACGCAGTATTTT.

The chain has TRBV2 and TRBJ1-2, with D unclear. The length of the CDR3 is 12 residues. CDR1 SNHLY and CDR2 FYNNEI come from the germline V gene. V lost 1 base and J lost 8, with 8 bases in between. CDR3 sequence: CASSEDRFGYTF. The CDR3 DNA reads as TGTGCCAGCAGTGAAGACCGTTTCGGCTACACCTTC.

The chain has TRBV7-2 and TRBJ2-2; no clear D. The germline CDR1 and CDR2 sequences are SGHTA and FQGNSA. The CDR3 is 14 residues long. Trimming left V 5 bases short and J 8 bases short, with 15 bases between. CDR3 in amino acids: CASSRPVDAGELFF. CDR3 DNA: TGTGCCAGCAGCCGCCCCGTGGACGCGGGGGAGCTGTTTTTT.

The chain recombines TRBV19 with TRBJ2-7; possibly TRBD1 or TRBD2 for D (5 bases each). The CDR3 contains 12 residues. V lost 4 bases and J lost 7, with 11 bases in between. The germline V gene encodes CDR1 LNHDA and CDR2 SQIVND (reference sequence). As DNA, the CDR3 is TGTGCCAGTAGTACCCGGGACGGAGAGCAGTACTTC. Translation: CASSTRDGEQYF. The full variable domain, completed using reference TRBV19 and TRBJ2-7, is DGGITQSPKYLFRKEGQNVTLSCEQNLNHDAMYWYRQDPGQGLRLIYYSQIVNDFQKGDIAEGYSVSREKKESFPLTVTSAQKNPTAFYLCASSTRDGEQYFGPGTRLTVT.

V usage is TRBV5-1 and J usage is TRBJ2-2; 9 bases align to TRBD2. The CDR3 runs 15 residues. The V and J ends lost 0 bases and 7 bases, in that order; junction bases with no gene match: 4. Germline loops: CDR1 SGHRS, CDR2 YFSETQ. CDR3 residues: CASSLDSGSVGELFF. The CDR3 nucleotides are TGCGCCAGCAGCTTGGATAGCGGGAGTGTCGGGGAGCTGTTTTTT.